The entry below describes one T cell receptor (beta chain). Its specificity is unknown. Trimming cost V 3 bases and J 8 bases; bases outside gene matches: 8. The CDR3 totals 14 residues. In germline, CDR1 is GTSNPN, CDR2 SVGIG (reference sequence). TCRdb fed the 5' RACE reads into MiXCR, producing one record per CDR3 protein. The table has approximately 550,000 distinct CDR3 sequences, roughly 14% seen once. This specimen comes from a study of T cells after yellow fever vaccination. Points from the study as a whole: Most primary-vaccination clones recurred post-booster (approximately 95% CD4, around 86% CD8).

The receptor was derived from a man aged 30-40 years who received the YFV17D yellow fever vaccine. The specimen comprised PBMCs, sampled on the day of the yellow fever booster vaccination. The chain recombines TRBV30 with TRBJ1-4; 8 bases line up with TRBD1. The CDR3 sequence: CAWRGGTGGEKLFF. CDR3 DNA: TGTGCCTGGAGGGGGGGGACAGGCGGCGAAAAACTGTTTTTT.